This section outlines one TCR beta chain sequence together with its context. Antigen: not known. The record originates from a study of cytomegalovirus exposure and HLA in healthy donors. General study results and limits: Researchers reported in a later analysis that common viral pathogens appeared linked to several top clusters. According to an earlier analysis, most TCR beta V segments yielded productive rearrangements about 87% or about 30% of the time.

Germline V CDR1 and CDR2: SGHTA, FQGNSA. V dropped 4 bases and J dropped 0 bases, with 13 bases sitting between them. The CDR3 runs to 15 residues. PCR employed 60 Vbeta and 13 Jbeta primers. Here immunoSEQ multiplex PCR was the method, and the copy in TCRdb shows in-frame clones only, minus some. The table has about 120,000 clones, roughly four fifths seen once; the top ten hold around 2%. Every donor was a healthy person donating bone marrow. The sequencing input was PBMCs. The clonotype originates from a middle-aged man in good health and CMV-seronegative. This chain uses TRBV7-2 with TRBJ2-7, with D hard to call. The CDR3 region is CASSSLSPTSYEQYF. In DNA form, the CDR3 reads TGTGCCAGCAGCTCCCTCTCCCCTACCTCCTACGAGCAGTACTTC.